A selection of T cell receptor beta chains follows, all from one sample in a study of blood T cell repertoires in COVID-19. Sequenced by immunoSEQ multiplex PCR; TCRdb stores in-frame clones only, minus some. The data contain about 180,000 clones, around 88% of them singletons. The sample comprised peripheral blood. These TCRs come from a woman in her twenties or thirties with acute or convalescent COVID-19. CDR3s leave out the opening cysteine and the closing phenylalanine or tryptophan. Each record gives: V gene, J gene, CDR3 protein.

v_gene: TRBV28; j_gene: TRBJ2-1; CDR3aa: ASRSRGRDEQF
v_gene: TRBV7-2; j_gene: TRBJ2-2; CDR3aa: ASSLIGRRDTGELF
v_gene: TRBV2; j_gene: TRBJ2-3; CDR3aa: ASSPEASAQY
v_gene: TRBV28; j_gene: TRBJ1-1; CDR3aa: ASRDPGQGPTLAEAF
v_gene: TRBV11-2; j_gene: TRBJ2-1; CDR3aa: ASSLYGSPGTEQF
v_gene: TRBV24-1; j_gene: TRBJ2-2; CDR3aa: ATSDSEGLTGELF
v_gene: TRBV28; j_gene: TRBJ2-7; CDR3aa: ASSSRSYEQY
v_gene: TRBV7-9; j_gene: TRBJ1-5; CDR3aa: ASRQGPHQPQH
v_gene: TRBV30; j_gene: TRBJ1-2; CDR3aa: AWNSNYGYT
v_gene: TRBV5-1; j_gene: TRBJ2-2; CDR3aa: ATGRAGELF